The clone carrying this T cell receptor (beta chain) has a handful of counts. Its antigen is not known. From blood CD8+ and CD4+ T cells, TCR beta sequences were generated. Germline trimming cut 6 bases from V and 1 base from J; bases unmatched to any gene: 0. In germline, CDR1 is MNHEY, CDR2 SVGAGI. This CDR3 is built from 13 residues. This entry is derived from a study of CD8 T cells in Susac syndrome. Looking at the study overall: There were Susac syndrome patients who were therapy-naive at blood draw, others on corticosteroids, and others on intravenous immunoglobulin alone.

An amount of RNA that ranged from roughly 0.5 to 1 ug was reverse transcribed with random hexamers. TCRdb reprocessed the immunoSEQ multiplex PCR reads via MiXCR and lists one record per CDR3 protein. The table has over 150,000 distinct CDR3 sequences, around 94% seen once; the top ten hold approximately 0.099%. Study conclusions and caveats: In Susac syndrome, CD4+ T cell repertoires lacked any clonal expansion.

The chain is built from TRBV6-5 and TRBJ2-7, with 10 bases lining up with TRBD1. What was sequenced was CD4+ T cells from PBMCs. This TCR was recovered from a human donor with Susac syndrome. The CDR3 bases are TGTGCCAGCAGGGGACAGGGGTCCTACGAGCAGTACTTC. Encoded protein: CASRGQGSYEQYF.